The entry that follows covers one TCR beta chain sequence. This entry belongs to a study of blood T cell repertoires in COVID-19. Looking at the study overall: PBMCs, B-cell-depleted T cells, or T cells were the source of the cDNA or gDNA that made up the material.

Those enrolled in Seattle joined during active infection and were followed longitudinally afterward. Sequenced by immunoSEQ multiplex PCR; TCRdb stores in-frame clones only, minus some. The data show 210,000 or so clones, approximately 85% seen once. The ends lost 2 bases at V and 7 bases at J; junction bases unmatched: 7. The CDR3 totals 16 residues. Germline V gives CDR1 LGHNA, CDR2 YNFKEQ. Input material: peripheral blood. The receptor was isolated from a man in his fifties or sixties with COVID-19, enrolled during active disease. V usage is TRBV4-2 and J usage is TRBJ2-1; TRBD1 matches at 11 bases. The CDR3 spells CASSQLRDRGSNEQFF. CDR3 nucleotide sequence: TGTGCCAGCAGCCAACTCCGGGACAGGGGGTCAAATGAGCAGTTCTTC.